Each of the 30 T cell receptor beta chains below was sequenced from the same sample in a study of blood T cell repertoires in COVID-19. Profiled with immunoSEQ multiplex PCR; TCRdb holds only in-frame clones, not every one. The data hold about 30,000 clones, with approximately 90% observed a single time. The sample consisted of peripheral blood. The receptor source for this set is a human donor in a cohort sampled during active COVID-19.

Here the CDR3 reads CASSVLAGVRTDTQYF. Written as DNA, the CDR3 is TGTGCCAGCAGTGTACTAGCGGGGGTTAGAACAGATACGCAGTATTTT. The chain joins TRBV2 to TRBJ2-3, with 11 bases lining up with TRBD2. The germline CDR1 and CDR2 sequences are SNHLY and FYNNEI. After removal of 4 bases from V and 3 bases from J, the junction contained 6 bases not matched to a gene. The CDR3 extends over 16 amino acids.

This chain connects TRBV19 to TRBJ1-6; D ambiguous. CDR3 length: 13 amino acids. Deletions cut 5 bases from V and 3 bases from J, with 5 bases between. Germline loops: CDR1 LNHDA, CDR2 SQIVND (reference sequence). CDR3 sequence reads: CASSAGYNSPLHF. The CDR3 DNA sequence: TGTGCCAGTAGTGCAGGCTATAATTCACCCCTCCACTTT. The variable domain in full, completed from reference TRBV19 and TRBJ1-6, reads DGGITQSPKYLFRKEGQNVTLSCEQNLNHDAMYWYRQDPGQGLRLIYYSQIVNDFQKGDIAEGYSVSREKKESFPLTVTSAQKNPTAFYLCASSAGYNSPLHFGNGTRLTVT.

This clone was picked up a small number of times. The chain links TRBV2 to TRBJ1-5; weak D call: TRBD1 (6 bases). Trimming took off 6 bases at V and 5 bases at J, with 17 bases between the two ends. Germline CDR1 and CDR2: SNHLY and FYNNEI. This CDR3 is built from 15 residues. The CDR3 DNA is TGTGCCAGCAGGAGGGGGGCGCGGGAGGATCAGCCCCAGCATTTT. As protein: CASRRGAREDQPQHF.

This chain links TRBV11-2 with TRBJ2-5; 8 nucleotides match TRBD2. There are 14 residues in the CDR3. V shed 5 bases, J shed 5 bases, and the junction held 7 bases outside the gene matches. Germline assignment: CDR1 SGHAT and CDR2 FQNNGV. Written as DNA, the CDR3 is TGTGCCAGCAGCCGGACTAGCTGGGGGGAGACCCAGTACTTC. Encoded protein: CASSRTSWGETQYF.

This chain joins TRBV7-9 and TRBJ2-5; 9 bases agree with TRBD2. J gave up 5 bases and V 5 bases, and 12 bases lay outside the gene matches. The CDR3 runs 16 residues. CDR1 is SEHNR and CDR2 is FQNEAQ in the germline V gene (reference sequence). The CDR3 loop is CASSPLRLAGLETQYF. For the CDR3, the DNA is TGTGCCAGCAGCCCCCTGCGGCTAGCGGGGTTGGAGACCCAGTACTTC.

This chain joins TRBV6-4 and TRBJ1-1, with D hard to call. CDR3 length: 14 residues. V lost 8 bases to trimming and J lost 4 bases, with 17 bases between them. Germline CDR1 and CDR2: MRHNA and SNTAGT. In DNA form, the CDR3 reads TGTGCCAGCCGGGAGCTCGCATCGGGCACTGAAGCTTTCTTT. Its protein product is CASRELASGTEAFF.

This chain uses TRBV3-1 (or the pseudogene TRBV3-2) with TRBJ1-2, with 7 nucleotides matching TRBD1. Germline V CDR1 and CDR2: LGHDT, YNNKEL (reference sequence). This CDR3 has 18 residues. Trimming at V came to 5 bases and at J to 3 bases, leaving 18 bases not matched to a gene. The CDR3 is CASSKGGRTSPWDYGYTF. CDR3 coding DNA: TGTGCCAGCAGCAAAGGGGGCAGGACCTCCCCTTGGGACTATGGCTACACCTTC.

The CDR3 DNA reads as TGTGCCAGCAGTGCCACCGGGAGGGGCCGTGTGAACACTGAAGCTTTCTTT. Translating it yields CASSATGRGRVNTEAFF. J is TRBJ1-1 and V is TRBV28, with D possibly being TRBD1 (5 bases). Germline lookup yields CDR1 MDHEN and CDR2 SYDVKM. The CDR3 covers 17 residues. The ends were cut back, 5 bases at V and 0 bases at J, with 19 bases in the middle.

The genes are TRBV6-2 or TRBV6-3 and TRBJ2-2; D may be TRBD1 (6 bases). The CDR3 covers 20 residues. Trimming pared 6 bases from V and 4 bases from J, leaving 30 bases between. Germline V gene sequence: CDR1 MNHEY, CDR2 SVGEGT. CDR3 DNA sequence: TGTGCCAGCAGCGACTACAGGGAGTGGAAGGGCCCTATTTTCACCGGGGAGCTGTTTTTT. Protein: CASSDYREWKGPIFTGELFF.

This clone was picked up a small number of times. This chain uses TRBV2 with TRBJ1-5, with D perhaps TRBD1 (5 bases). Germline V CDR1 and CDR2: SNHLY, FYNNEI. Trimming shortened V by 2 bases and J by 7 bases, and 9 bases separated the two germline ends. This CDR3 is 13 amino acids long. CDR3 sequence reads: CASSEYGAQPQHF. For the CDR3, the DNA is TGTGCCAGCAGTGAATATGGGGCACAGCCCCAGCATTTT.

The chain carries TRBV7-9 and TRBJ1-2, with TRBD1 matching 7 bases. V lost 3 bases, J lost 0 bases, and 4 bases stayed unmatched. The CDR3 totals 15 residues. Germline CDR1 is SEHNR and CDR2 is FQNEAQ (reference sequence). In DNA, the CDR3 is TGTGCCAGCAGCTTTACGCAGGGGGCTAACTATGGCTACACCTTC. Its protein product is CASSFTQGANYGYTF.

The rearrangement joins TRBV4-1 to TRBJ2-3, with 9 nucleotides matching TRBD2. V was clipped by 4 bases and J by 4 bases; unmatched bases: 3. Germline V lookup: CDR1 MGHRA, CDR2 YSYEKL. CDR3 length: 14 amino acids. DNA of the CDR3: TGCGCCAGCAGCCCTAGCGGGGTAGCAGATACGCAGTATTTT. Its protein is CASSPSGVADTQYF.

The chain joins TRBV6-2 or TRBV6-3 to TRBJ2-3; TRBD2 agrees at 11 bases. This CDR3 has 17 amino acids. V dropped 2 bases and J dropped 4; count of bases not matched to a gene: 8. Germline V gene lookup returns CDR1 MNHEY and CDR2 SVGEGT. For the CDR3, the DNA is TGTGCCAGCAGTTACCCCCCACTAGCGGGGGAGGCAGATACGCAGTATTTT. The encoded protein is CASSYPPLAGEADTQYF.

The CDR3 DNA reads TGTGCCAGCAGTTTCAACGGGGTTTTCTACAATGAGCAGTTCTTC. Translated, it gives CASSFNGVFYNEQFF. V and J are TRBV28 and TRBJ2-1; D is possibly TRBD2 (5 bases). Germline V CDR1 and CDR2: MDHEN, SYDVKM. V lost 3 bases and J 3 bases, leaving 12 bases between the germline ends. This CDR3 has 15 residues.

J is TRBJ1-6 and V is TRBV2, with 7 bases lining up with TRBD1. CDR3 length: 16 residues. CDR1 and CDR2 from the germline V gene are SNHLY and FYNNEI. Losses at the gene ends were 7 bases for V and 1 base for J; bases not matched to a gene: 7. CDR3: CASIPTGSSYNSPLHF. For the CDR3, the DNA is TGTGCCAGCATCCCGACAGGGTCTTCCTATAATTCACCCCTCCACTTT.

DNA of the CDR3: TGTGCCAGCAGCGTGGGGGACAACGCGAATTCCTACGAGCAGTACTTC. This translates into CASSVGDNANSYEQYF. This chain joins TRBV9 and TRBJ2-7; possible D gene TRBD1, 6 bases. This CDR3 region has 16 residues. V dropped 2 bases and J dropped 1 base, with 16 bases sitting between them. The V gene's germline CDR1 is SGDLS and CDR2 YYNGEE. Complete variable domain (other parts from reference TRBV9 and TRBJ2-7): DSGVTQTPKHLITATGQRVTLRCSPRSGDLSVYWYQQSLDQGLQFLIQYYNGEERAKGNILERFSAQQFPDLHSELNLSSLELGDSALYFCASSVGDNANSYEQYFGPGTRLTVT.

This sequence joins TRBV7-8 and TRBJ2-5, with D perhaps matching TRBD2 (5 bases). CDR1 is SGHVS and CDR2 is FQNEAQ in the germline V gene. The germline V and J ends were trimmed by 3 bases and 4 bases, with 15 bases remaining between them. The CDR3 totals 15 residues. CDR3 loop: CASSFTSDLRETQYF. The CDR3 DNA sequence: TGTGCCAGCAGCTTCACCTCGGACTTGCGAGAGACCCAGTACTTC.

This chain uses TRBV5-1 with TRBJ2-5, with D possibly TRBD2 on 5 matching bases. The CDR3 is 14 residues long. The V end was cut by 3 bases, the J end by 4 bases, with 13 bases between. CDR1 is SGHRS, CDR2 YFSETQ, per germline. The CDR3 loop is CASSYVTRIETQYF. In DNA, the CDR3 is TGCGCCAGCAGCTACGTTACTAGGATAGAGACCCAGTACTTC. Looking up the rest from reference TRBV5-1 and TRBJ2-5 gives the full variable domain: KAGVTQTPRYLIKTRGQQVTLSCSPISGHRSVSWYQQTPGQGLQFLFEYFSETQRNKGNFPGRFSGRQFSNSRSEMNVSTLELGDSALYLCASSYVTRIETQYFGPGTRLLVL.

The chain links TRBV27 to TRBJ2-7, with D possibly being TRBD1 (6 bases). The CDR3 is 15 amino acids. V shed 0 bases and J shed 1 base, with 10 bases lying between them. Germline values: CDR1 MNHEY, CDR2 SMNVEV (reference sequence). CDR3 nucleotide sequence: TGTGCCAGCAGTTTATCCCTGACAGGTTCCTACGAGCAGTACTTC. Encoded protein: CASSLSLTGSYEQYF.

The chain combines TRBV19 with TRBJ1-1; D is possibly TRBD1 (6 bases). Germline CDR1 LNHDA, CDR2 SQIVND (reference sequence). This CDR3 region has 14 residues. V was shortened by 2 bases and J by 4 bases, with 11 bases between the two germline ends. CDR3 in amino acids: CASSITGSRTEAFF. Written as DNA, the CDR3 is TGTGCCAGTAGTATAACAGGGTCACGCACTGAAGCTTTCTTT.

The CDR3: CASSYTDTQYF. The CDR3 DNA is TGTGCCAGCAGCTACACAGATACGCAGTATTTT. The chain is built from TRBV12-3 or TRBV12-4 and TRBJ2-3; D gene ambiguous. Trimming took off 6 bases at V and 2 bases at J, with 3 bases between the two ends. The CDR3 contains 11 residues.

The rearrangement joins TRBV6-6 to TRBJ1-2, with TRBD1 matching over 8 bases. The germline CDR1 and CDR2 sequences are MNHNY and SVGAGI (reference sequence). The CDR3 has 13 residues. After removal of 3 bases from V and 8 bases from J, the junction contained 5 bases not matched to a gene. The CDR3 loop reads CASSYGQGGGYTF. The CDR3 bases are TGTGCCAGCAGTTATGGACAGGGTGGAGGCTACACCTTC.

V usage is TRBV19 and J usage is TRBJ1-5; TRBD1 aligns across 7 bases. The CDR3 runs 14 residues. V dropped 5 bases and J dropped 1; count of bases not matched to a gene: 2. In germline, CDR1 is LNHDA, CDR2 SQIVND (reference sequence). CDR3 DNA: TGTGCCAGTAGTGTACAGGGGAGCAATCAGCCCCAGCATTTT. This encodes CASSVQGSNQPQHF.

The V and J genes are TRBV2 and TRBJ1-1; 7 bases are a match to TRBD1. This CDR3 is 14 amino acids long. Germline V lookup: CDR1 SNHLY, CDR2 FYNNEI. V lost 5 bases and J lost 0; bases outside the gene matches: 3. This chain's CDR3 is CASSRDSMNTEAFF. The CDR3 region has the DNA TGTGCCAGCAGTAGGGACAGCATGAACACTGAAGCTTTCTTT.

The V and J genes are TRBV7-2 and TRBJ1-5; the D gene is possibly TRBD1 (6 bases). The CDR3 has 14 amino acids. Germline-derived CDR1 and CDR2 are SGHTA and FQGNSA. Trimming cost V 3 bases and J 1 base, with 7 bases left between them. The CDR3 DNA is TGTGCCAGCAGCTTGGACAGCAGCAATCAGCCCCAGCATTTT. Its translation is CASSLDSSNQPQHF.

CDR3 coding DNA: TGTGCCAGCAGCTTACGAATAGCGGGGGGGAGCACAGATACGCAGTATTTT. Translated, it gives CASSLRIAGGSTDTQYF. The chain carries TRBV7-9 and TRBJ2-3; 11 nucleotides match TRBD2. This CDR3 contains 17 residues. CDR1 and CDR2 from the germline V gene are SEHNR and FQNEAQ (reference sequence). Germline trimming cut 2 bases from V and 0 bases from J; bases unmatched to any gene: 4.

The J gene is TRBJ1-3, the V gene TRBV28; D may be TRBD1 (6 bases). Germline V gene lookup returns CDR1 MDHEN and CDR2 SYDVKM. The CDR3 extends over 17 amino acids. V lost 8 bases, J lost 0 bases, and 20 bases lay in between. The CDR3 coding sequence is TGTGCCAGCGGGGGGGCGGTCTCTCAACACTCTGGAAACACCATATATTTT. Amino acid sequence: CASGGAVSQHSGNTIYF.

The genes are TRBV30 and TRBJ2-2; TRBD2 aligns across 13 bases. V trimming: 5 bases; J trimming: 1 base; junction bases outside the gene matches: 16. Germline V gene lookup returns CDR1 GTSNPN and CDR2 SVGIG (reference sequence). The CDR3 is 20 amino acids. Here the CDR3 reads CAWGRKGTSGVNRNTGELFF. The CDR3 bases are TGTGCCTGGGGCCGGAAAGGGACTAGCGGGGTTAACAGGAACACCGGGGAGCTGTTTTTT. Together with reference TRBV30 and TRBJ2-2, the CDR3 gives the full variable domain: SQTIHQWPATLVQPVGSPLSLECTVEGTSNPNLYWYRQAAGRGLQLLFYSVGIGQISSEVPQNLSASRPQDRQFILSSKKLLLSDSGFYLCAWGRKGTSGVNRNTGELFFGEGSRLTVL.

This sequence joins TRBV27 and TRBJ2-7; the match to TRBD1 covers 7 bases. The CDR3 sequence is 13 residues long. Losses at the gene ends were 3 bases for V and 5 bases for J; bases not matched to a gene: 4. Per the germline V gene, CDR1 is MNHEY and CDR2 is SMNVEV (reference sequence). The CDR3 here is CASSLGQNNEQYF. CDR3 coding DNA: TGTGCCAGCAGTTTGGGACAGAACAACGAGCAGTACTTC.

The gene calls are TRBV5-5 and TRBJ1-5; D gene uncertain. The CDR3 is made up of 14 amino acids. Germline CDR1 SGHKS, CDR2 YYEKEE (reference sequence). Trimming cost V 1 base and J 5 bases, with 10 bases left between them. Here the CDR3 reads CASSLSSAYQPQHF. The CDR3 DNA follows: TGTGCCAGCAGCTTGAGCTCTGCTTATCAGCCCCAGCATTTT.